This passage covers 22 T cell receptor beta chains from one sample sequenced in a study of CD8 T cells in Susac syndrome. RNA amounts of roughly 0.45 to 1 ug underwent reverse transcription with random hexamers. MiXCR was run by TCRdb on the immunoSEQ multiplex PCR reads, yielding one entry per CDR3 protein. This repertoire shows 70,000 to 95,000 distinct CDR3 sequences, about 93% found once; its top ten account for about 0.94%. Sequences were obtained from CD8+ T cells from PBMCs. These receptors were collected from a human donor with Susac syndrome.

CDR3 amino acids: CASSSPQSVLAFF. The CDR3 DNA follows: TGTGCCAGCAGTTCACCACAATCTGTTTTAGCTTTCTTT. The chain has TRBV28 and TRBJ1-1, with D unresolved. The CDR3 is 13 residues long. Germline assignment: CDR1 MDHEN and CDR2 SYDVKM. The V end was cut by 4 bases, the J end by 10 bases, with 16 bases between.

Written as DNA, the CDR3 is TGTGCCAGCAGGGATAGCGGGGCTAGGTACCAAGAGACCCAGTACTTC. Amino acids: CASRDSGARYQETQYF. The J gene is TRBJ2-5, the V gene TRBV28, with 8 bases matching TRBD2. V dropped 6 bases and J dropped 0; count of bases not matched to a gene: 9. CDR1 is MDHEN, CDR2 SYDVKM, per germline. The CDR3 covers 16 residues.

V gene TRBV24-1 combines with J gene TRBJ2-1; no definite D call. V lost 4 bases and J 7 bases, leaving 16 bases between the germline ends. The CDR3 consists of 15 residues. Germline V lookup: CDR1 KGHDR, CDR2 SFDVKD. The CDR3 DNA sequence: TGTGCCACCAGTGAATCCCCGGCCTTTTCTAATGAGCAGTTCTTC. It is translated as CATSESPAFSNEQFF.

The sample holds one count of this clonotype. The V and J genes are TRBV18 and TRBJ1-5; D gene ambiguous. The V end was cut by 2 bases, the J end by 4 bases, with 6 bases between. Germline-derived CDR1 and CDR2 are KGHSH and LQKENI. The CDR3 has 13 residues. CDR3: CASSPTFNQPQHF. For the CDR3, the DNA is TGTGCCAGCTCACCAACGTTTAATCAGCCCCAGCATTTT.

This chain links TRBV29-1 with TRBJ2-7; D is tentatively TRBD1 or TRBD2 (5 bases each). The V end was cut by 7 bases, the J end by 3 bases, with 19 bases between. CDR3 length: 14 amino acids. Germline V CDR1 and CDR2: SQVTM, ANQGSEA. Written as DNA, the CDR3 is TGCAGCGCCGGCCAGGGCGAGGGTTACTACGAGCAGTACTTC. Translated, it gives CSAGQGEGYYEQYF.

The CDR3 sequence is CATSLQPGASNQPQHF. The CDR3 DNA is TGTGCCACCAGCTTGCAACCGGGGGCCAGCAATCAGCCCCAGCATTTT. The gene calls are TRBV15 and TRBJ1-5, with a tentative D call TRBD1 (6 bases). V dropped 5 bases and J dropped 1 base, with 15 bases sitting between them. CDR3 length: 16 amino acids. Looked up from germline, CDR1 is LNHNV and CDR2 is YYDKDF (reference sequence).

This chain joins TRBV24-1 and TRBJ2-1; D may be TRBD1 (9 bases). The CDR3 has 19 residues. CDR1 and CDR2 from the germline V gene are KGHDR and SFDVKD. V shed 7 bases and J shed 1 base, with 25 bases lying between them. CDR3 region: CATSGGDRAISLSYNEQFF. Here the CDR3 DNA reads TGTGCCACCAGCGGGGGGGACAGGGCGATTTCACTATCCTACAATGAGCAGTTCTTC.

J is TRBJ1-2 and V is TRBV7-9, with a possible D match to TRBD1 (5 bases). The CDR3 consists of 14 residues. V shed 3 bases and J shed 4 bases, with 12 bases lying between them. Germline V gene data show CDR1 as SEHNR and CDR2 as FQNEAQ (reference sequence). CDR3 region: CASSFSAGFYGYTF. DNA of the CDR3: TGTGCCAGCAGCTTCTCGGCAGGGTTCTATGGCTACACCTTC.

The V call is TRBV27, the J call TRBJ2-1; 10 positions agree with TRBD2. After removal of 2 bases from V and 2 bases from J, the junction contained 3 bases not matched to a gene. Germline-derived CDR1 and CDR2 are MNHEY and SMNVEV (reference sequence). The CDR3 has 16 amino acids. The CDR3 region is CASSLLAGATYNEQFF. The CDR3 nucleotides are TGTGCCAGCAGTTTACTAGCGGGGGCCACCTACAATGAGCAGTTCTTC.

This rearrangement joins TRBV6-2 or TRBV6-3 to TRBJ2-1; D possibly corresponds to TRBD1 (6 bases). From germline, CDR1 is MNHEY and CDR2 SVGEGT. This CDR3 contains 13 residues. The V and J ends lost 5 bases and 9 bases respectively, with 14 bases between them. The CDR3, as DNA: TGTGCCAGCAGTGAGCTGGGGGCTACTGAGCAGTTCTTC. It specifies CASSELGATEQFF.

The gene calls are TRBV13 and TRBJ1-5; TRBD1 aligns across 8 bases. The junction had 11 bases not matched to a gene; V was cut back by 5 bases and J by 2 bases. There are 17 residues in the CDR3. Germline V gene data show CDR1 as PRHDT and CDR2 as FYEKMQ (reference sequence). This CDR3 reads CASSNPGGAGGNQPQHF. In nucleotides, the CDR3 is TGTGCCAGCAGCAACCCAGGGGGCGCGGGGGGCAATCAGCCCCAGCATTTT.

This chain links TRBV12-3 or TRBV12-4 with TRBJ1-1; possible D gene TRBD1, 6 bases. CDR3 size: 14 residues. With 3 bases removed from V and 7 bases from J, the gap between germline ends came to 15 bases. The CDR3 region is CASSFGGPAHEAFF. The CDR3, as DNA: TGTGCCAGCAGTTTCGGGGGGCCCGCCCATGAAGCTTTCTTT.

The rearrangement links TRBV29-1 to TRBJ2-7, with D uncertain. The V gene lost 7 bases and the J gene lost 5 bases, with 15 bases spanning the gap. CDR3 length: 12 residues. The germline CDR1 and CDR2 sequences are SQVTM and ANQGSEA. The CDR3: CSALLAANEQYF. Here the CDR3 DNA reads TGCAGCGCCCTGCTGGCCGCGAACGAGCAGTACTTC.

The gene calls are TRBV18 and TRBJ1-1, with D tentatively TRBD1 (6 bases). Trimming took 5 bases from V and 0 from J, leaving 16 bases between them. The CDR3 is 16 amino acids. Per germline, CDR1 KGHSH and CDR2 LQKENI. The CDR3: CASSGDGQRLNTEAFF. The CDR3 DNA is TGTGCCAGCTCAGGAGATGGACAGAGATTGAACACTGAAGCTTTCTTT.

The DNA for the CDR3 is TGTGCCAGCAGCATTAATCCGGGACAACACAACTATGGCTACACCTTC. Translated, it gives CASSINPGQHNYGYTF. The V and J genes are TRBV7-9 and TRBJ1-2; the D gene is possibly TRBD1 (6 bases). Germline assignment: CDR1 SEHNR and CDR2 FQNEAQ (reference sequence). V was pared by 5 bases and J by 2 bases, with 18 bases between. The CDR3 has 16 residues.

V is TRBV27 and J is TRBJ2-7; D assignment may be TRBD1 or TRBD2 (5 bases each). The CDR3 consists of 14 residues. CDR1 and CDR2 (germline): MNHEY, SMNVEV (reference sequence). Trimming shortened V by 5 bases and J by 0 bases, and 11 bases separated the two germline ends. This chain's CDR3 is CASSRSGTSYEQYF. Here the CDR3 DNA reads TGTGCCAGCAGTCGATCCGGGACCTCCTACGAGCAGTACTTC.

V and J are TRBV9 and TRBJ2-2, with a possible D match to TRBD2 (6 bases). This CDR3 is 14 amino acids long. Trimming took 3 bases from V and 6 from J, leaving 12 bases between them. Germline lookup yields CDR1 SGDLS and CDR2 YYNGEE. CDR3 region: CASSDRGFAGELFF. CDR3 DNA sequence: TGTGCCAGCAGCGATCGGGGGTTTGCCGGGGAGCTGTTTTTT.

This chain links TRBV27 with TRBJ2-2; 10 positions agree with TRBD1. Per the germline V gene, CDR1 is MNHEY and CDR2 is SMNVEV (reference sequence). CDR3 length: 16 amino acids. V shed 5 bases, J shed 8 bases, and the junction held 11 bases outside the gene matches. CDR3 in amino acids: CASSAHRDRGRGELFF. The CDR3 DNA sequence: TGTGCCAGCAGTGCCCACCGGGACAGGGGCCGAGGGGAGCTGTTTTTT.

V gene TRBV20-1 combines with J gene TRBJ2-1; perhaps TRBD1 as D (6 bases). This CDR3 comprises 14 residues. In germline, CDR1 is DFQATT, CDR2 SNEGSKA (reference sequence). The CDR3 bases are TGCAGGGTAATTGGCTCACGGGACAACAATGAGCAGTTCTTC. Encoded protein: CRVIGSRDNNEQFF.

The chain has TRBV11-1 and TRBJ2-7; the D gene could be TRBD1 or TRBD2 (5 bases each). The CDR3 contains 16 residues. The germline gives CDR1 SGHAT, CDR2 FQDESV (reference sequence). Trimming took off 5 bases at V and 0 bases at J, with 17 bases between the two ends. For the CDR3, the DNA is TGTGCCAGCAGCCTGGGGGACGGTGGACCCTCCTACGAGCAGTACTTC. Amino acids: CASSLGDGGPSYEQYF.

The CDR3 nucleotides read TGTGCCAGCAGCGGCCCTGAGACCGGGGAGCTGTTTTTT. Translating gives CASSGPETGELFF. The chain uses TRBV3-1 and TRBJ2-2; no clear D. Germline CDR1 is LGHDT and CDR2 is YNNKEL (reference sequence). The CDR3 is 13 amino acids. Trimming took off 5 bases at V and 5 bases at J, with 9 bases between the two ends.

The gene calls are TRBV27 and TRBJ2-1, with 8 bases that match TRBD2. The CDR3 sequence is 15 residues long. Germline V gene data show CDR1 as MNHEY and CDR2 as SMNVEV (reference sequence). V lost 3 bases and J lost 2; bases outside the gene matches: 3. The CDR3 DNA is TGTGCCAGCAGTTTCAGCGGGAGCCCCTACAATGAGCAGTTCTTC. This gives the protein CASSFSGSPYNEQFF.